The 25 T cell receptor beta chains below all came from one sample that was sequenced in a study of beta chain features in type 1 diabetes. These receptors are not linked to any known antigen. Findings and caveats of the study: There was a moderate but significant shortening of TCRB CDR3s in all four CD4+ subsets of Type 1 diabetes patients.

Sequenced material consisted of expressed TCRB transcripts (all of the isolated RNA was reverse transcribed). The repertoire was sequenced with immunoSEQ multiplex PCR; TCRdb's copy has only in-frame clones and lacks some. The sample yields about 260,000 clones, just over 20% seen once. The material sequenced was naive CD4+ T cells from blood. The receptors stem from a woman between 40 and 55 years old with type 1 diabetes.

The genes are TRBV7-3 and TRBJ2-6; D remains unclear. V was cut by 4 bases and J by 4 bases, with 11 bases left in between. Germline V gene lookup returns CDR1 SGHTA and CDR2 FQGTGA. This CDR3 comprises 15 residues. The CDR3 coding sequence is TGTGCCAGCAGCTCGCAGGCCCCGGGGGCCAACGTCCTGACTTTC. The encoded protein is CASSSQAPGANVLTF.

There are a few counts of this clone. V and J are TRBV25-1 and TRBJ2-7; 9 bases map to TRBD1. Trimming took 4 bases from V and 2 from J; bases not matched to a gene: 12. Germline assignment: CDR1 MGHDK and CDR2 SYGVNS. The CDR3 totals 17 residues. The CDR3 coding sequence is TGTGCCAGCAGTGCCCGAACCGGGACAGGGCCGCCCTACGAGCAGTACTTC. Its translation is CASSARTGTGPPYEQYF.

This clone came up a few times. The CDR3 loop reads CSVGGQGTGNTIYF. CDR3 bases: TGCAGCGTTGGGGGACAGGGGACCGGAAACACCATATATTTT. The chain is built from TRBV29-1 and TRBJ1-3; 10 positions match TRBD1. The CDR3 extends over 14 amino acids. With 4 bases clipped from V and 4 bases from J, the junction kept 4 bases outside the gene matches. In germline, CDR1 is SQVTM, CDR2 ANQGSEA.

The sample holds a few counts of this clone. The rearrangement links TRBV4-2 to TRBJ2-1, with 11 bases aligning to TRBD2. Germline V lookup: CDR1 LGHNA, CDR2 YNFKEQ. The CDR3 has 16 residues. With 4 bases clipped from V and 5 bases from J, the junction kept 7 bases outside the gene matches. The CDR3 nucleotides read TGTGCCAGCAGCCCGTCCGGGACTAGCGGCCACAATGAGCAGTTCTTC. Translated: CASSPSGTSGHNEQFF.

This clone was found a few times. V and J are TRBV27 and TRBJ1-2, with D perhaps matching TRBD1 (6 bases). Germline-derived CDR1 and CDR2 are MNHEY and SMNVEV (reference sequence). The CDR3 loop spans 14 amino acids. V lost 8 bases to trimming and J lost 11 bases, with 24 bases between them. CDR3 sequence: CASGPLGGGAEYTF. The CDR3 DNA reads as TGTGCCAGCGGACCCCTAGGCGGGGGCGCGGAGTACACCTTC.

The CDR3, as DNA: TGTGCCAGCAGCCTAGGGACTGCCGCTGAAGCTTTCTTT. Its translation: CASSLGTAAEAFF. This sequence joins TRBV5-6 and TRBJ1-1, with D maybe TRBD1 (5 bases). The CDR3 length is 13 residues. With 4 bases removed from V and 6 bases from J, the gap between germline ends came to 13 bases. Looked up from germline, CDR1 is SGHDT and CDR2 is YYEEEE.

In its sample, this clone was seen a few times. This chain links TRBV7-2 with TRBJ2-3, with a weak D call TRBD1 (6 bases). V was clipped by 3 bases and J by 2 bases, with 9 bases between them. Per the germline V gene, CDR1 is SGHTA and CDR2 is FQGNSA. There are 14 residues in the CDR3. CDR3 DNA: TGTGCCAGCAGCTTCCGGGACAACACAGATACGCAGTATTTT. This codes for CASSFRDNTDTQYF.

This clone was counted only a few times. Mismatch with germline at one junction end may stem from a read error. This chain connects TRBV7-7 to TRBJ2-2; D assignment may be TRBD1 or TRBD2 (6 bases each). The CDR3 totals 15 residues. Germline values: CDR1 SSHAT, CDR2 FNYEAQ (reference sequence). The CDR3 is CASSLGGTFGGELFF. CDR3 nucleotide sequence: TGTGCTAGCAGCTTAGGAGGGACATTTGGCGGGGAGCTGTTTTTT.

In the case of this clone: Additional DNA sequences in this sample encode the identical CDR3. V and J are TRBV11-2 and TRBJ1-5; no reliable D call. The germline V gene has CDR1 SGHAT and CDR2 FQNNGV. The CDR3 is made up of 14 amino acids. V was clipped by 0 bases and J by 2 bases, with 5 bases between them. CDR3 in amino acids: CASSLDGGNQPQHF. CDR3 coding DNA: TGTGCCAGCAGCTTAGACGGGGGCAATCAGCCCCAGCATTTT.

The CDR3 DNA is TGTGCCAGCAGTGAAGGCCCTACAGCCGATCAGCCCCAGCATTTT. As protein: CASSEGPTADQPQHF. The chain has TRBV2 and TRBJ1-5; D gene ambiguous. Trimming stripped 1 base from V and 5 bases from J, with 12 bases between. The CDR3 is 15 amino acids. Germline CDR1 reads SNHLY; CDR2 reads FYNNEI.

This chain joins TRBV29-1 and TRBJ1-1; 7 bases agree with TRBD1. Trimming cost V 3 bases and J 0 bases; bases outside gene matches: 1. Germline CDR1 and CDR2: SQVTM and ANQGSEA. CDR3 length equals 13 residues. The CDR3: CSVEGQMNTEAFF. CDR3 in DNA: TGCAGCGTTGAGGGACAGATGAACACTGAAGCTTTCTTT.

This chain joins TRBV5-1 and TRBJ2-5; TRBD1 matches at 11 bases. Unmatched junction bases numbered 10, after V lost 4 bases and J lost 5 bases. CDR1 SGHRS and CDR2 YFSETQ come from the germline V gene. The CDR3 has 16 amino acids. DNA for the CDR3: TGCGCCAGCAGCCCAAACACCGGGACAGGGGGGGAGACCCAGTACTTC. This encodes CASSPNTGTGGETQYF.

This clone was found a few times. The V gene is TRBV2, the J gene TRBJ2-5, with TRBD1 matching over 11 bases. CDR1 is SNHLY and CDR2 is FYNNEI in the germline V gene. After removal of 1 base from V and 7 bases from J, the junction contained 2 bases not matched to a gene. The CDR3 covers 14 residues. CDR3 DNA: TGTGCCAGCAGTGAAGGGGGACAGGGGGTGACCCAGTACTTC. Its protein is CASSEGGQGVTQYF.

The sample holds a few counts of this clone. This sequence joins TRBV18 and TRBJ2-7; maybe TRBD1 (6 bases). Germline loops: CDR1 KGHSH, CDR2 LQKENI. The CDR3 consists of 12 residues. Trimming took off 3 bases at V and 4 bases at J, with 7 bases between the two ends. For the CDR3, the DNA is TGTGCCAGCTCACCGGGGACATACGAGCAGTACTTC. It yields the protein CASSPGTYEQYF.

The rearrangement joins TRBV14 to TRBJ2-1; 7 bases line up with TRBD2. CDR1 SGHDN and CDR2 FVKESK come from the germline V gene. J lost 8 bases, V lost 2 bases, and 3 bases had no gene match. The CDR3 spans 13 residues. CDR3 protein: CASSQQRGDEQFF. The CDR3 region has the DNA TGTGCCAGCAGCCAACAGCGGGGAGATGAGCAGTTCTTC.

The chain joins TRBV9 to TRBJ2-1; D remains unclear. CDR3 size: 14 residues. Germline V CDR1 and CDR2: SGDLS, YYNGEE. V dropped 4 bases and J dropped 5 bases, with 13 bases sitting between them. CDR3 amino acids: CASSPMGLNNEQFF. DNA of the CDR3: TGTGCCAGCAGCCCCATGGGCCTTAACAATGAGCAGTTCTTC.

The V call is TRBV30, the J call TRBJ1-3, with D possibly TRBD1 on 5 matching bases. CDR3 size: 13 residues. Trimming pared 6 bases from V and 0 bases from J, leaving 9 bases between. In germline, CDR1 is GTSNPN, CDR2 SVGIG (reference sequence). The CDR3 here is CACSGPSGNTIYF. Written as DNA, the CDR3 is TGTGCCTGTTCAGGGCCCTCTGGAAACACCATATATTTT.

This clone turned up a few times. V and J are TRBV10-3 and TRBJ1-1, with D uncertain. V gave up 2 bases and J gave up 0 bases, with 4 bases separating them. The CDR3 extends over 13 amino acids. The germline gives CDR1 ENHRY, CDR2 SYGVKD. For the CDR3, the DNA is TGTGCCATCAGTGAGGCGATGAACACTGAAGCTTTCTTT. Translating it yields CAISEAMNTEAFF.

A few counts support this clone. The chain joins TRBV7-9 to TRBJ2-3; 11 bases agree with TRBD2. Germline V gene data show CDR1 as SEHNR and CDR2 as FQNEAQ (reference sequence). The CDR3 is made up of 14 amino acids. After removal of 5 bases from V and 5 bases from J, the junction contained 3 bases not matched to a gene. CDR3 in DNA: TGTGCCAGCAGCATTAGCGGGAGGGGAGATACGCAGTATTTT. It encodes CASSISGRGDTQYF. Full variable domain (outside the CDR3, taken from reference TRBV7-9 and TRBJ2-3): DTGVSQNPRHKITKRGQNVTFRCDPISEHNRLYWYRQTLGQGPEFLTYFQNEAQLEKSRLLSDRFSAERPKGSFSTLEIQRTEQGDSAMYLCASSISGRGDTQYFGPGTRLTVL.

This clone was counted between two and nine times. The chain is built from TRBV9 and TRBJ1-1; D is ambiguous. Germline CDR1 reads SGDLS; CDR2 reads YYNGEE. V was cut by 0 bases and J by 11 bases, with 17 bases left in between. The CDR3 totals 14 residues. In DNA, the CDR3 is TGTGCCAGCAGCGTAGGCGTGGGGAGGGTTGCCGCTTTCTTT. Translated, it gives CASSVGVGRVAAFF.

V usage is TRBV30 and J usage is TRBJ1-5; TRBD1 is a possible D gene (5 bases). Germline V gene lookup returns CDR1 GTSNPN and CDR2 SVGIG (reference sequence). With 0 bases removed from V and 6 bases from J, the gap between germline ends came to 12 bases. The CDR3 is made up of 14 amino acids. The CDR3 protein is CAWSVGLESQPQHF. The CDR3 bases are TGTGCCTGGAGTGTGGGGCTTGAGAGTCAGCCCCAGCATTTT.

In DNA form, the CDR3 reads TGTGCCAGCAGCAACCGGGACACACCGAACACTGAAGCTTTCTTT. Encoded protein: CASSNRDTPNTEAFF. The chain couples TRBV7-8 to TRBJ1-1; D possibly corresponds to TRBD1 (6 bases). Germline assignment: CDR1 SGHVS and CDR2 FQNEAQ. This CDR3 region has 15 residues. Trimming took 5 bases from V and 1 from J, leaving 14 bases between them.

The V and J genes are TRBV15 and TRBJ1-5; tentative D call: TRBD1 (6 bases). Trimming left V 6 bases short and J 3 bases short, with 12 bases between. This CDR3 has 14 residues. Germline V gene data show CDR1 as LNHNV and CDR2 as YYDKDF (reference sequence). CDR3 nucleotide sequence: TGTGCCACCAGACCCGACAGGAACAATCAGCCCCAGCATTTT. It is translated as CATRPDRNNQPQHF.

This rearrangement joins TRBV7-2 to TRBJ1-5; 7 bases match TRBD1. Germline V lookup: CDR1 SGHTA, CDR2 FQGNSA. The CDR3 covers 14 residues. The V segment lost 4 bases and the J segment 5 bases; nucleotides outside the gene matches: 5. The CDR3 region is CASSSRDSYQPQHF. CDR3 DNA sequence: TGTGCCAGCAGCTCCCGGGACAGTTATCAGCCCCAGCATTTT. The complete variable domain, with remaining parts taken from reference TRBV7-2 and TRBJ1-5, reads GAGVSQSPSNKVTEKGKDVELRCDPISGHTALYWYRQSLGQGLEFLIYFQGNSAPDKSGLPSDRFSAERTGGSVSTLTIQRTQQEDSAVYLCASSSRDSYQPQHFGDGTRLSIL.

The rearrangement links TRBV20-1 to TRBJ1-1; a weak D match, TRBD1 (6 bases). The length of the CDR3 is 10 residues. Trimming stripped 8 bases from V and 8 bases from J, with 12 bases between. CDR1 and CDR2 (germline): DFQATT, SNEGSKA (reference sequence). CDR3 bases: TGCAGTACGAGGGGGATAGAAGCTTTCTTT. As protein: CSTRGIEAFF.